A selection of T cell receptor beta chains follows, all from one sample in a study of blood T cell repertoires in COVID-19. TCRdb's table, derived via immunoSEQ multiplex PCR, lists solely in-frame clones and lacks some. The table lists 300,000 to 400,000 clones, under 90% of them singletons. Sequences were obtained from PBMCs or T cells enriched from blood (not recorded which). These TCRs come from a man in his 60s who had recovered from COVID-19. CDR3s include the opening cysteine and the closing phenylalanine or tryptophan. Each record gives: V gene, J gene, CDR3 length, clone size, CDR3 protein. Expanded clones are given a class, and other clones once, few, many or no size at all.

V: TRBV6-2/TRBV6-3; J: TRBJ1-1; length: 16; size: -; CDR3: CASSYRAGQENTEAFF
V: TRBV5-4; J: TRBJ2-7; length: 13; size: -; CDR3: CASSSPGTVEQYF
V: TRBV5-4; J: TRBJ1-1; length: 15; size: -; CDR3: CASSSGQGVGTEAFF
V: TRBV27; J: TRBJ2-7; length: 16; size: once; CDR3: CASRRPGTSGSYEQYF
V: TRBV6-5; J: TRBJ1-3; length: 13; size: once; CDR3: CASSDSPGNTIYF
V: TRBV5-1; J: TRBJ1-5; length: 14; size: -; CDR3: CASSLQGGGQPQHF
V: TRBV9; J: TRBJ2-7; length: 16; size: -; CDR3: CASSVAEGQGTYEQYF
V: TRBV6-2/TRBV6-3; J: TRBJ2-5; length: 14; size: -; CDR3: CASSYPPGLAPQYF
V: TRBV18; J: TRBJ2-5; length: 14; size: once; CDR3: CASSPGPLQETQYF
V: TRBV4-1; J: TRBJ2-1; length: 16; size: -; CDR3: CASSQETGSSYNEQFF
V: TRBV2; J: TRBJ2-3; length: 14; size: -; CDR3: CASLQAFSTDTQYF
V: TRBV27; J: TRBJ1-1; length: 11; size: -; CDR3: CASSQQDGAFF
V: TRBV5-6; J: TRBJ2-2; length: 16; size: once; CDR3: CASSPRPGLESGELFF
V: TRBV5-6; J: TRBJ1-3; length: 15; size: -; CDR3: CASSLMGAGGNTIYF
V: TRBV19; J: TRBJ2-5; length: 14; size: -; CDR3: CASSITVFQETQYF
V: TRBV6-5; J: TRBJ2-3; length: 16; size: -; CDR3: CASSFITSASTDTQYF